Detailed here is one T cell receptor (beta chain). Germline-derived CDR1 and CDR2 are SGHNT and YYREEE (reference sequence). This CDR3 has 20 amino acids. J lost 2 bases, V lost 3 bases, and 15 bases had no gene match. This sample stems from a study of T cell clones after liver transplantation. The method was immunoSEQ multiplex PCR; TCRdb's version includes in-frame clones alone and lacks a portion of them. The repertoire includes more than 100,000 clones, about 80% of them detected once, and approximately 3% sits in the top ten. The receptor comes from a human patient who received a liver transplant. Some T cells may be supplied by the graft donor. The sample consisted of CD4+ T cells from blood, taken 45 to 50 months after liver transplant. The genes are TRBV5-4 and TRBJ2-7, with 15 bases matching TRBD2. The DNA for the CDR3 is TGTGCCAGCAGCTCCGCCGTCGGGACTAGCGGGGGGCACTACCCCTACGAGCAGTACTTC. Amino acids: CASSSAVGTSGGHYPYEQYF.